These 20 T cell receptor beta chains came from one sample sequenced in a study of T-cell reconstitution after alpha-beta-depleted transplantation in children. Molecular barcoding with unique molecular identifiers was used for the TCRbeta library. TCRdb reprocessed the PCR reads via MiXCR and lists one record per CDR3 protein. The data hold over 150,000 distinct CDR3 sequences, with 5.5% to 7% observed a single time. The material sequenced was PBMCs, taken before TCRalphabeta/CD19-depleted stem cell transplant. The receptor set was obtained from a boy aged 2 to 9 with acute lymphoblastic leukemia, due to receive a stem cell transplant.

This clonotype was seen at least ten times. V is TRBV19 and J is TRBJ1-5; D is unclear. Trimming removed 7 bases from V and 4 bases from J, with 17 bases in between. The V gene's germline CDR1 is LNHDA and CDR2 SQIVND (reference sequence). This CDR3 has 15 residues. CDR3 region: CASKRTGEVNQPQHF. The CDR3 DNA follows: TGTGCCAGTAAAAGAACCGGAGAGGTTAATCAGCCCCAGCATTTT. Variable domain in full (rest from reference TRBV19 and TRBJ1-5): DGGITQSPKYLFRKEGQNVTLSCEQNLNHDAMYWYRQDPGQGLRLIYYSQIVNDFQKGDIAEGYSVSREKKESFPLTVTSAQKNPTAFYLCASKRTGEVNQPQHFGDGTRLSIL.

V is TRBV6-1 and J is TRBJ2-1; 16 bases are shared with TRBD2. The germline V gene has CDR1 MNHNS and CDR2 SASEGT. There are 17 residues in the CDR3. The J segment lost 4 bases and the V segment lost 6 bases, leaving 6 bases of the junction unmatched. The CDR3 sequence: CASRGLAGGPGYNEQFF. CDR3 nucleotide sequence: TGTGCCAGCAGGGGACTAGCGGGAGGGCCCGGTTACAATGAGCAGTTCTTC.

This clonotype was detected ten times or more. The chain employs TRBV6-2 or TRBV6-3 and TRBJ1-2; D remains unclear. Per germline, CDR1 MNHEY and CDR2 SVGEGT. The CDR3 extends over 15 amino acids. V was cut by 5 bases and J by 4 bases, with 17 bases left in between. The CDR3 reads CASSTPGARSYGYTF. The CDR3 nucleotides are TGTGCCAGCAGTACACCCGGTGCAAGGAGCTATGGCTACACCTTC.

This clonotype came up many times. The chain has TRBV5-5 and TRBJ2-1; D is unresolved. Trimming left V 0 bases short and J 5 bases short, with 6 bases between. The CDR3 consists of 13 residues. Germline V gene lookup returns CDR1 SGHKS and CDR2 YYEKEE (reference sequence). This CDR3 reads CASSLATHNEQFF. In nucleotides, the CDR3 is TGTGCCAGCAGCTTGGCCACTCACAATGAGCAGTTCTTC.

This clonotype was observed at least ten times. CDR3 DNA: TGTGCCAGCAGCCTCGGGACAGGGGGCTATGAGCAGTTCTTC. Residues: CASSLGTGGYEQFF. The V and J genes are TRBV12-3 or TRBV12-4 and TRBJ2-1, with TRBD1 matching over 12 bases. The CDR3 spans 14 residues. Unmatched junction bases numbered 5, after V lost 6 bases and J lost 8 bases.

This clonotype has a count of ten or more. The DNA for the CDR3 is TGTGCCAGCAGCTTGCCCGGGGCCCTAGGTCAGCCCCAGCATTTT. This encodes CASSLPGALGQPQHF. This rearrangement joins TRBV7-2 to TRBJ1-5; D might be TRBD1 (5 bases). CDR3 size: 15 residues. Germline V CDR1 and CDR2: SGHTA, FQGNSA. Trimming removed 3 bases at V and 6 bases at J, with 15 bases between.

With respect to this clonotype: This may come from a read error, since a much larger clone is one base off. V is TRBV28 and J is TRBJ1-5; possible D gene TRBD1, 5 bases. CDR1 MDHEN and CDR2 SYDVKM come from the germline V gene. The CDR3 length is 17 residues. CDR3 sequence reads: CASSFNPSVGGNLPQHF. The CDR3 DNA sequence: TGTGCCAGCAGTTTTAACCCGTCTGTTGGGGGGAATCTGCCCCAGCATTTT.

This clonotype was counted only a few times. This chain joins TRBV28 and TRBJ1-2; 8 nucleotides agree with TRBD1. The trim removed 7 bases at V and 8 bases at J, leaving 12 bases unmatched. Germline V gene sequence: CDR1 MDHEN, CDR2 SYDVKM. The CDR3 consists of 14 residues. CDR3 nucleotides: TGTGCCAGCAACTCCGGGACAGGCTTTCCCGGCTACACCTTC. It is translated as CASNSGTGFPGYTF.

V is TRBV20-1 and J is TRBJ2-5; 7 nucleotides agree with TRBD1. This CDR3 has 16 residues. Trimming took 3 bases from V and 9 from J; bases not matched to a gene: 19. Germline V gene data show CDR1 as DFQATT and CDR2 as SNEGSKA (reference sequence). The DNA of the CDR3 is TGCAGTGCTAGCCCCCCCCCGACAGGGCCTGGGTTGGCCCAGTACTTC. This codes for CSASPPPTGPGLAQYF.

There are many counts of this clonotype. V gene TRBV5-1 combines with J gene TRBJ2-3; D gene ambiguous. Germline loops: CDR1 SGHRS, CDR2 YFSETQ. Between the trimmed V and J ends, which lost 7 bases and 2 bases, there was a span of 14 bases. The CDR3 has 14 residues. The CDR3 sequence is CASVEAPHTDTQYF. Written as DNA, the CDR3 is TGCGCCAGCGTAGAGGCCCCCCACACAGATACGCAGTATTTT.

This clonotype was observed many times. The CDR3 is CASSVRGSTNTGELFF. The CDR3 region has the DNA TGTGCCAGCAGCGTAAGGGGGTCAACGAACACCGGGGAGCTGTTTTTT. The genes are TRBV9 and TRBJ2-2; D perhaps matches TRBD1 (6 bases). Trimming stripped 1 base from V and 0 bases from J, with 10 bases between. There are 16 residues in the CDR3. Germline CDR1 is SGDLS and CDR2 is YYNGEE.

This clonotype was observed a few times. The gene calls are TRBV5-1 and TRBJ2-3; maybe TRBD1 (5 bases). The germline CDR1 and CDR2 sequences are SGHRS and YFSETQ. Trimming pared 0 bases from V and 2 bases from J, leaving 13 bases between. The CDR3 is 16 residues long. The CDR3 protein is CASSLALGVNTDTQYF. The CDR3 region has the DNA TGCGCCAGCAGCTTGGCCTTAGGGGTAAACACAGATACGCAGTATTTT.

Ten or more counts support this clonotype. The chain has TRBV7-2 and TRBJ1-1, with a weak D call TRBD1 (5 bases). Germline-derived CDR1 and CDR2 are SGHTA and FQGNSA. V lost 2 bases, J lost 6 bases, and 16 bases lay in between. The CDR3 sequence is 15 residues long. This chain's CDR3 is CASSLRGSGMAEAFF. The CDR3 region has the DNA TGTGCCAGCAGCTTAAGAGGGTCAGGGATGGCTGAAGCTTTCTTT.

This clonotype was seen many times. An end of the junction does not agree with germline; a read error may underlie this. The V and J genes are TRBV29-1 and TRBJ1-1; 11 bases map to TRBD1. The CDR3 totals 15 residues. Per germline, CDR1 SQVTM and CDR2 ANQGSEA. CDR3 in DNA: TGCAGCGTTGGTGGGACAGGGGGAATGAACCCTGAAGCTTTCTTT. This sequence encodes CSVGGTGGMNPEAFF. The variable domain in full, completed from reference TRBV29-1 and TRBJ1-1, reads SAVISQKPSRDICQRGTSLTIQCQVDSQVTMMFWYRQQPGQSLTLIATANQGSEATYESGFVIDKFPISRPNLTFSTLTVSNMSPEDSSIYLCSVGGTGGMNPEAFFGQGTRLTVV.

This clonotype was observed a few times. This chain joins TRBV11-2 and TRBJ2-1, with a tentative D call TRBD2 (6 bases). V lost 7 bases, J lost 5 bases, and 15 bases lay in between. Germline V lookup: CDR1 SGHAT, CDR2 FQNNGV. This CDR3 contains 14 residues. The CDR3 bases are TGTGCCAGCACCGGAATTAGCGGTCACAATGAGCAGTTCTTC. As protein: CASTGISGHNEQFF.

This clonotype has just a few counts. In DNA, the CDR3 is TGCAGTGCTAGAGGACTAGCGGGAGAGAAAGATACGCAGTATTTT. Its protein product is CSARGLAGEKDTQYF. The rearrangement links TRBV20-1 to TRBJ2-3; 12 positions agree with TRBD2. There are 15 residues in the CDR3. V was clipped by 1 base and J by 5 bases; unmatched bases: 4. Looked up from germline, CDR1 is DFQATT and CDR2 is SNEGSKA (reference sequence).

The chain is built from TRBV20-1 and TRBJ1-1; D remains unclear. The CDR3 contains 13 residues. Germline V gene lookup returns CDR1 DFQATT and CDR2 SNEGSKA (reference sequence). The V end lost 7 bases, the J end lost 1 base, and 13 bases lay between the germline ends. The CDR3 spells CSVFEGGNTEAFF. CDR3 DNA sequence: TGCAGTGTATTTGAGGGCGGGAACACTGAAGCTTTCTTT.

This clonotype was observed at least ten times. CDR3 protein: CASSFSAGRRSYEQYF. CDR3 coding DNA: TGTGCCAGCAGCTTTTCAGCGGGGCGACGCTCCTACGAGCAGTACTTC. This rearrangement joins TRBV7-7 to TRBJ2-7; TRBD2 agrees at 7 bases. Germline V gene sequence: CDR1 SSHAT, CDR2 FNYEAQ (reference sequence). This CDR3 region has 16 residues. J was trimmed by 0 bases and V by 3 bases; bases with no gene match: 8.

This chain links TRBV20-1 with TRBJ2-1; D is perhaps TRBD1 (5 bases). Trimming removed 0 bases from V and 0 bases from J, with 9 bases in between. The CDR3 runs 15 residues. The V gene's germline CDR1 is DFQATT and CDR2 SNEGSKA (reference sequence). The CDR3: CSAREDTTSYNEQFF. Written as DNA, the CDR3 is TGCAGTGCTAGAGAGGACACTACCTCCTACAATGAGCAGTTCTTC.

V usage is TRBV7-9 and J usage is TRBJ2-7, with D maybe TRBD1 (6 bases). The CDR3 is 14 amino acids. Trimming left V 4 bases short and J 2 bases short, with 12 bases between. CDR1 is SEHNR, CDR2 FQNEAQ, per germline (reference sequence). This CDR3 is CASSSVQGTYEQYF. CDR3 bases: TGTGCCAGCAGCTCGGTTCAGGGGACCTACGAGCAGTACTTC.